This T cell receptor (beta chain) came from a study of shared clonotypes between healthy human individuals. Study-wide results and limits: A limitation of the genetic and exposure-history diversity represented arose from few donors. Clonotypes shared by all four sorted-subset donors had higher generation probabilities than non-shared clonotypes.

As to this clone: Its specificity is unknown.

Negatively enriched CD4+ T cells were divided by CD45RA into naive and memory. Clones were read by immunoSEQ multiplex PCR, and TCRdb kept only the in-frame ones, dropping some. Here the sample spans 2 million to 2.5 million clones, approximately 95% being singletons. The CDR3 runs to 14 residues. Germline V gene data show CDR1 as ENHRY and CDR2 as SYGVKD. Between the trimmed V and J ends, which lost 6 bases and 2 bases, there was a span of 14 bases. J is TRBJ2-7 and V is TRBV10-3; D possibly corresponds to TRBD2 (6 bases). The receptor was derived from a man aged 18 to 30 in good health. Some clones in this sample may be carry-over from other donors' samples. Material: naive CD4+ T cells from PBMCs. Documented subset: CD45RA+ positively selected. The CDR3 loop reads CAISQDGGAYEQYF. The CDR3 DNA is TGTGCCATCAGCCAAGACGGAGGGGCCTACGAGCAGTACTTC.